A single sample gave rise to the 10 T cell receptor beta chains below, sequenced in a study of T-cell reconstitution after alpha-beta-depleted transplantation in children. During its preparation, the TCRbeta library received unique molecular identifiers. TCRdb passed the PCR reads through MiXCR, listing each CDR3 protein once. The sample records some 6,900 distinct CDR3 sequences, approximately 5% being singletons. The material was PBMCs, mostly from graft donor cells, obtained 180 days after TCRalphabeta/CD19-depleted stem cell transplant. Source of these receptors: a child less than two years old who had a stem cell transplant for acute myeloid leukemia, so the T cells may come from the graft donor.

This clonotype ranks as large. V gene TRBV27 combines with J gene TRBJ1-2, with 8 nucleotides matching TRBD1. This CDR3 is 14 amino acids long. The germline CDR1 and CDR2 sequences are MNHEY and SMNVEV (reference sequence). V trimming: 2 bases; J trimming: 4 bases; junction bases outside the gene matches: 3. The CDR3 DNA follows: TGTGCCAGCAGTTTAGCACAGGGGGTCTATGGCTACACCTTC. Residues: CASSLAQGVYGYTF.

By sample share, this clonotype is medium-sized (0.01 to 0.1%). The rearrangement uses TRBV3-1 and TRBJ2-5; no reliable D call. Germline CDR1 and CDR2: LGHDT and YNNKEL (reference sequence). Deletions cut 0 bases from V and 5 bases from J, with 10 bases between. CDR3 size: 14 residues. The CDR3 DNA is TGTGCCAGCAGCCAAGATCCCGATTGGGAGACCCAGTACTTC. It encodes CASSQDPDWETQYF.

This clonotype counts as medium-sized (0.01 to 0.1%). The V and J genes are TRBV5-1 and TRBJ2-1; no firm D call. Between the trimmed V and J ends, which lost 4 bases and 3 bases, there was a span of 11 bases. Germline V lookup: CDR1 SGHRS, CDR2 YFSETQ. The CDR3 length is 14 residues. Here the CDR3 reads CASSPPVHYNEQFF. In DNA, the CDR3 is TGCGCCAGCAGCCCACCCGTACACTACAATGAGCAGTTCTTC.

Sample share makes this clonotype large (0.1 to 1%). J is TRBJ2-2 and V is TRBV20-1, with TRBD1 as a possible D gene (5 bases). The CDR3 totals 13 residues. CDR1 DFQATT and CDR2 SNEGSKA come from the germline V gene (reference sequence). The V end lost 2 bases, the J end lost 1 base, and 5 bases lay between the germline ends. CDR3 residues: CSARRGNTGELFF. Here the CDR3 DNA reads TGCAGTGCTAGAAGGGGGAACACCGGGGAGCTGTTTTTT.

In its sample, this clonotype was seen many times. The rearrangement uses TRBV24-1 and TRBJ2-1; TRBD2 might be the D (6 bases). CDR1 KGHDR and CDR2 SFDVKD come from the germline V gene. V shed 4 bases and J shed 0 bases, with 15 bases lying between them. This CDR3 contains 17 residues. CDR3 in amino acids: CATSERGLPSSYNEQFF. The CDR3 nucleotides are TGTGCCACCAGTGAGCGGGGACTTCCGAGCTCCTACAATGAGCAGTTCTTC.

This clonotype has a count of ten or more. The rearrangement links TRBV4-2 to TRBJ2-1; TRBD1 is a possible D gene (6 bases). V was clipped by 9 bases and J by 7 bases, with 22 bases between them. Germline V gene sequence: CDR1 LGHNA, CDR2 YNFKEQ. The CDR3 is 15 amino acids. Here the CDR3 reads CASTAGTQGYNEQFF. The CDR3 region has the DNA TGTGCCAGTACTGCCGGGACCCAGGGGTATAATGAGCAGTTCTTC.

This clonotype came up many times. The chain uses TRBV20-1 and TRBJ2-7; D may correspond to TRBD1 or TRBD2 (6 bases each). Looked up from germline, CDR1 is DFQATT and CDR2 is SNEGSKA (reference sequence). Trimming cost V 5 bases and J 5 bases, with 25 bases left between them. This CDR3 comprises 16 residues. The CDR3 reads CSAGGGFFDLPHEQYF. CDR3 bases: TGCAGTGCTGGAGGGGGTTTTTTCGATTTACCCCACGAGCAGTACTTC.

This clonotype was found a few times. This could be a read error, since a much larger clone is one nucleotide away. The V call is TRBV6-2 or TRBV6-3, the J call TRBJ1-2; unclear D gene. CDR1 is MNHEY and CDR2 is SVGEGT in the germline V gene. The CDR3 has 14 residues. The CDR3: CAGSYQGNYGGYTF. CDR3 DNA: TGTGCCGGCAGTTATCAAGGGAACTATGGAGGCTACACCTTC.

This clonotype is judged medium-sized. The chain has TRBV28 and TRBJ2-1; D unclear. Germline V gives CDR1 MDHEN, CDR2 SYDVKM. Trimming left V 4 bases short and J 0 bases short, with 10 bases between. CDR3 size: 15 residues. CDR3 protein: CASSSPSSSYNEQFF. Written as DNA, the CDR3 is TGTGCCAGCAGTTCTCCCTCGAGCTCCTACAATGAGCAGTTCTTC.

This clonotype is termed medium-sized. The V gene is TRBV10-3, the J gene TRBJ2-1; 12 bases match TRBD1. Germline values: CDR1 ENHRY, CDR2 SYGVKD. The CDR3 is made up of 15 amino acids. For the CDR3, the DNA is TGTCCCGGGGGGGACAGGGGGCTTCCATACAATGAGCAGTTCTTC. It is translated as CPGGDRGLPYNEQFF.